The 24 T cell receptor beta chains given below trace back to one sample, sequenced in a study of blood T cell repertoires in COVID-19. Produced via immunoSEQ multiplex PCR; TCRdb's table is partial and in-frame only. Among around 200,000 clones, under 90% were seen once, and the ten largest hold approximately 15%. The specimen sequenced was peripheral blood. Every receptor here comes from a man aged 30 to 45 with active or convalescent COVID-19.

The chain carries TRBV21-1 and TRBJ2-7; the listed D gene, TRBD2, was not tested against the DNA. TRBV21-1 is termed a pseudogene. The CDR3 has 15 residues. The CDR3 DNA follows: TGTGCCAGCAGCAAAGACGGGAGGGACTCCTACGAGCAGTACTTC. Protein sequence: CASSKDGRDSYEQYF.

The V gene is TRBV5-1, the J gene TRBJ2-1, with unresolved D. The germline V gene encodes CDR1 SGHRS and CDR2 YFSETQ. V was shortened by 2 bases and J by 4 bases, with 16 bases between the two germline ends. The CDR3 is 16 residues long. Written as DNA, the CDR3 is TGCGCCAGCAGCTTCGAGAACCTAAAAACTTACAATGAGCAGTTCTTC. Its translation: CASSFENLKTYNEQFF.

The genes are TRBV24-1 and TRBJ1-2; 12 nucleotides agree with TRBD1. Germline lookup yields CDR1 KGHDR and CDR2 SFDVKD. This CDR3 region has 16 residues. V was pared by 3 bases and J by 4 bases, with 5 bases of the junction left unmatched. The CDR3 protein is CATSDLGQGASYGYTF. The CDR3 bases are TGTGCCACCAGTGATCTGGGACAGGGGGCGAGCTATGGCTACACCTTC.

The chain combines TRBV7-9 with TRBJ2-1; 12 nucleotides match TRBD2. Per the germline V gene, CDR1 is SEHNR and CDR2 is FQNEAQ (reference sequence). J gave up 1 base and V 5 bases, and 9 bases lay outside the gene matches. The CDR3 has 18 residues. The DNA for the CDR3 is TGTGCCAGCAGCGTGGGACTAGCGGGCCGATCTTCCTACAATGAGCAGTTCTTC. Its protein is CASSVGLAGRSSYNEQFF.

The rearrangement uses TRBV5-1 and TRBJ2-5, with a possible D match to TRBD2 (5 bases). Trimming left V 0 bases short and J 0 bases short, with 6 bases between. The CDR3 contains 14 residues. CDR1 is SGHRS and CDR2 is YFSETQ in the germline V gene. The CDR3 region is CASSLGGYQETQYF. Here the CDR3 DNA reads TGCGCCAGCAGCTTGGGCGGGTACCAAGAGACCCAGTACTTC.

V usage is TRBV10-3 and J usage is TRBJ1-3, with TRBD1 as a possible D gene (6 bases). Trimming pared 7 bases from V and 2 bases from J, leaving 15 bases between. This CDR3 spans 15 amino acids. Germline V CDR1 and CDR2: ENHRY, SYGVKD. CDR3 in amino acids: CAIIDDRDTGNTIYF. The CDR3 region has the DNA TGTGCCATCATCGATGATCGGGACACTGGAAACACCATATATTTT.

The CDR3 reads CASSFYRADEQYF. CDR3 nucleotide sequence: TGTGCCAGCAGCTTTTACAGGGCGGACGAGCAGTACTTC. This sequence joins TRBV5-5 and TRBJ2-7; D is possibly TRBD1 (6 bases). CDR1 and CDR2 from the germline V gene are SGHKS and YYEKEE (reference sequence). V was cut by 2 bases and J by 5 bases, with 11 bases left in between. The CDR3 covers 13 residues.

The chain carries TRBV19 and TRBJ2-3; 7 bases are a match to TRBD2. The V gene end was trimmed by 5 bases and the J gene end by 1 base; junction bases not matched to a gene: 3. CDR3 length equals 14 residues. Germline loops: CDR1 LNHDA, CDR2 SQIVND (reference sequence). CDR3 sequence (DNA): TGTGCCAGTAGTCACACTAGCGGCACAGATACGCAGTATTTT. Its translation: CASSHTSGTDTQYF.

The CDR3 DNA sequence: TGCGCCAGCAGCGGGGGCGGGCAAGAGACCCAGTACTTC. It encodes CASSGGGQETQYF. This rearrangement joins TRBV5-1 to TRBJ2-5, with D maybe TRBD1 (6 bases). The CDR3 covers 13 residues. Germline CDR1 and CDR2: SGHRS and YFSETQ. V was clipped by 4 bases and J by 2 bases, with 9 bases between them.

The chain uses TRBV10-1 and TRBJ2-2, with a possible D match to TRBD2 (6 bases). CDR1 WNHNN and CDR2 SYGVQD come from the germline V gene (reference sequence). The CDR3 loop spans 14 amino acids. Trimming shortened V by 3 bases and J by 6 bases, and 11 bases separated the two germline ends. CDR3 bases: TGCGCCAGCAGTGATACCGGGGAGGCCGGGGAGCTGTTTTTT. It specifies CASSDTGEAGELFF.

J is TRBJ1-1 and V is TRBV7-9; the match to TRBD1 covers 7 bases. Germline assignment: CDR1 SEHNR and CDR2 FQNEAQ (reference sequence). V trimming: 5 bases; J trimming: 8 bases; junction bases outside the gene matches: 2. The CDR3 covers 11 residues. CDR3 residues: CASSLDREAFF. The CDR3 bases are TGTGCCAGCAGCCTGGACAGGGAAGCTTTCTTT.

The V call is TRBV19, the J call TRBJ1-5, with 9 bases fitting TRBD1. Germline V gives CDR1 LNHDA, CDR2 SQIVND (reference sequence). Trimming cost V 5 bases and J 4 bases; bases outside gene matches: 12. The CDR3 is 17 amino acids. The CDR3 coding sequence is TGTGCCAGTAGTTTCTTGGGACAGGGAGGGCGGAATCAGCCCCAGCATTTT. The encoded protein is CASSFLGQGGRNQPQHF.

Within the sample, this clone is large (0.1 to 1%). The chain couples TRBV11-2 to TRBJ1-1; 9 bases agree with TRBD1. Germline V CDR1 and CDR2: SGHAT, FQNNGV. The CDR3 runs 13 residues. With V trimmed by 6 bases and J by 11 bases, 10 bases remained unmatched. DNA for the CDR3: TGTGCCAGCAGTTTCGGACAGGGGAACTTGGCTTTCTTT. Translating it yields CASSFGQGNLAFF.

This chain joins TRBV5-4 and TRBJ1-3; D is unresolved. CDR3 length equals 15 residues. The V and J ends lost 0 bases and 3 bases respectively, with 10 bases between them. The germline V gene encodes CDR1 SGHNT and CDR2 YYREEE (reference sequence). The CDR3, as DNA: TGTGCCAGCAGCTTGGCCGCGGGTAGTGGAAACACCATATATTTT. Amino acid sequence: CASSLAAGSGNTIYF. Filled out from reference TRBV5-4 and TRBJ1-3, the complete variable domain reads ETGVTQSPTHLIKTRGQQVTLRCSSQSGHNTVSWYQQALGQGPQFIFQYYREEENGRGNFPPRFSGLQFPNYSSELNVNALELDDSALYLCASSLAAGSGNTIYFGEGSWLTVV.

This clone was seen at least ten times. The chain combines TRBV2 with TRBJ2-5; 8 bases agree with TRBD2. In germline, CDR1 is SNHLY, CDR2 FYNNEI. After removal of 5 bases from V and 2 bases from J, the junction contained 7 bases not matched to a gene. The CDR3 has 15 amino acids. In nucleotides, the CDR3 is TGTGCCAGCAGTCGTAGCGGGATGCAGCAAGAGACCCAGTACTTC. Amino acid sequence: CASSRSGMQQETQYF.

This chain links TRBV6-1 with TRBJ2-7, with D maybe TRBD1 (6 bases). This CDR3 contains 15 residues. V gave up 2 bases and J gave up 0 bases, with 11 bases separating them. The germline V gene encodes CDR1 MNHNS and CDR2 SASEGT. The CDR3 loop is CASSESQGSSYEQYV. CDR3 DNA sequence: TGTGCCAGCAGTGAATCCCAGGGGTCCTCCTACGAGCAGTACGTC.

CDR3 residues: CASSTLLAGGRDTQYF. Here the CDR3 DNA reads TGTGCCAGCAGCACGCTACTAGCGGGGGGGAGGGATACGCAGTATTTT. The chain links TRBV9 to TRBJ2-3, with 13 nucleotides matching TRBD2. J was trimmed by 6 bases and V by 4 bases; bases with no gene match: 8. The CDR3 contains 16 residues. Germline values: CDR1 SGDLS, CDR2 YYNGEE.

The chain uses TRBV7-6 and TRBJ2-7, with TRBD1 matching over 9 bases. After removal of 5 bases from V and 6 bases from J, the junction contained 11 bases not matched to a gene. CDR3 length: 15 amino acids. Germline CDR1 SGHVS, CDR2 FNYEAQ. CDR3 in amino acids: CASSTSGTGSGEQYF. The CDR3 coding sequence is TGTGCCAGCAGCACCTCCGGGACAGGGTCGGGCGAGCAGTACTTC. The complete variable domain, with remaining parts taken from reference TRBV7-6 and TRBJ2-7, reads GAGVSQSPRYKVTKRGQDVALRCDPISGHVSLYWYRQALGQGPEFLTYFNYEAQQDKSGLPNDRFSAERPEGSISTLTIQRTEQRDSAMYRCASSTSGTGSGEQYFGPGTRLTVT.

This chain connects TRBV4-1 to TRBJ1-1; 8 bases agree with TRBD1. Germline V CDR1 and CDR2: MGHRA, YSYEKL. With 4 bases clipped from V and 4 bases from J, the junction kept 2 bases outside the gene matches. The CDR3 extends over 13 amino acids. The CDR3 sequence: CASSLGTGTEAFF. CDR3 nucleotides: TGCGCCAGCAGCCTCGGGACAGGCACTGAAGCTTTCTTT.

The genes are TRBV27 and TRBJ2-7; 9 nucleotides align to TRBD1. CDR1 MNHEY and CDR2 SMNVEV come from the germline V gene (reference sequence). The V gene end was trimmed by 7 bases and the J gene end by 3 bases; junction bases not matched to a gene: 7. This CDR3 spans 14 amino acids. CDR3 in DNA: TGTGCCAGCAAAACAGGGGGCGCTTACTACGAGCAGTACTTC. Its translation: CASKTGGAYYEQYF.

This chain joins TRBV30 and TRBJ2-7, with D possibly being TRBD2 (5 bases). Germline V lookup: CDR1 GTSNPN, CDR2 SVGIG (reference sequence). V was clipped by 0 bases and J by 6 bases, with 6 bases between them. The CDR3 loop spans 11 amino acids. This CDR3 reads CAWSVGSEQYF. The CDR3 nucleotides are TGTGCCTGGAGTGTAGGGAGCGAGCAGTACTTC.

The V and J genes are TRBV19 and TRBJ2-7, with a weak D call TRBD2 (6 bases). Trimming shortened V by 5 bases and J by 2 bases, and 16 bases separated the two germline ends. Looked up from germline, CDR1 is LNHDA and CDR2 is SQIVND (reference sequence). This CDR3 spans 15 amino acids. The CDR3 coding sequence is TGTGCCAGTAGTGACGGTGTCGGGAGCCCCTACGAGCAGTACTTC. Amino acids: CASSDGVGSPYEQYF.

The chain carries TRBV19 and TRBJ1-1; no clear D. CDR1 is LNHDA, CDR2 SQIVND, per germline (reference sequence). V was cut by 2 bases and J by 6 bases, with 7 bases left in between. The CDR3 has 12 amino acids. CDR3 residues: CASSIISAEAFF. The CDR3 coding sequence is TGTGCCAGTAGTATAATTAGCGCTGAAGCTTTCTTT.

J is TRBJ2-2 and V is TRBV29-1, with a tentative D call TRBD2 (6 bases). The V end was cut by 1 base, the J end by 0 bases, with 12 bases between. The CDR3 length is 16 residues. Germline V gives CDR1 SQVTM, CDR2 ANQGSEA. The CDR3 nucleotides are TGCAGCGTTGAAGGTTGGGACTTTTCGAACACCGGGGAGCTGTTTTTT. It specifies CSVEGWDFSNTGELFF.